What follows is one TCR beta chain and its context. Germline V gene sequence: CDR1 WSHSY, CDR2 SAAADI. Trimming cost V 3 bases and J 2 bases, with 2 bases left between them. The CDR3 is 12 amino acids. This specimen comes from a study of T cells in narcolepsy. TCRdb's table, derived via immunoSEQ multiplex PCR, lists solely in-frame clones and lacks some. The sample holds some 30,000 clones, roughly 82% seen once. This chain links TRBV10-2 with TRBJ1-3; D remains unclear. This TCR came from a human donor with narcolepsy. The sequenced material came from CD45RA- memory CD4+ T cells from PBMCs. CDR3 in DNA: TGCGCCAGCAGTGAAGCTGGAAACACCATATATTTT. Amino acid sequence: CASSEAGNTIYF.